The T cell receptor beta chain under discussion was sequenced for a study of blood T cells in healthy people across ages (dated by TCRdb to 2014 to 2015). For the wider study: Template switching captured roughly one uniquely barcoded TCR beta cDNA molecule per two T cells in model experiments. The study measured age-related changes in TCR beta repertoire diversity using deep sequencing normalized with unique cDNA molecular identifiers. Donors were grouped into four age groups: young (average roughly 15 years), middle-aged (around 39), aged (about 60) and long-lived (approximately 81). To avoid experimental bias, donors of different ages were distributed randomly across sequencing lanes. Two additional independent replicas of 1 million unique cDNA reads from the same blood draw were analyzed for two donors (one aged 18 to 30 and one aged 80 or older). What the authors observed across the whole study: Estimates of total diversity based on one million sequenced T cells were considered lower bounds and underestimates. Observed TCR beta diversity correlated strongly with the percentage of naive T cells measured by flow cytometry. Compared with the aged group, the long-lived group had more naive CD4+ T cells, fewer expanded clones and increased TCR diversity, a pattern suggesting age selection. Since profiling was done on bulk unsorted PBMCs, naive and antigen-experienced compartments could not be conclusively compared. Donor CMV infection status was unknown, potentially confounding age-related changes in expanded clonotypes. As age increased, observed TCR beta diversity per million T cells dropped in a roughly linear way, and a significant reduction was already evident by age 40.

The 35 to 40 donors, aged about 6 to 100 years, were systemically healthy Caucasian individuals from Russia. Each donor gave 8 to 10 milliliters of peripheral blood, collected into EDTA-treated Vacutainer tubes. PBMCs were isolated by Ficoll-Paque density-gradient centrifugation, with at least 7 million obtained per sample. Total RNA was extracted from PBMCs with Trizol reagent, with at least 5 micrograms obtained per sample. The percentages of naive CD45RAhigh/CD27high T cells were determined by flow cytometry on a PBMC aliquot from every donor. The CDR3 contains 15 residues, cysteine and phenylalanine counted. Of the read, only the CDR3 DNA is kept; its 45 bases are in frame from base 1. The germline V gene gives CDR1 as KGHDR and CDR2 as SFDVKD. As regards this clonotype: Which antigen it targets is not known. No quality values exist for individual bases; no much larger clone is one base distant.

To prepare the library, 5' RACE was applied. Reads for this sample came from an Illumina HiSeq 2500. A second PCR of roughly 6 to 11 cycles was run with a J-beta primer mix and a sample-barcoded 5' primer. A unique molecular identifier was introduced onto each TCR beta cDNA molecule by a template-switch 5' adaptor carrying 12 random nucleotides. At least 3 million CDR3-containing paired-end reads were obtained from each sample. First-strand cDNA synthesis was performed from all RNA using the Mint cDNA synthesis kit, with priming by a TRBC-specific oligonucleotide. Following uracil-DNA glycosylase treatment, all cDNA underwent a first 18-cycle PCR with the universal primers M1SS and BC2_uni_R. As for the authors' bioinformatics: For normalization, 1 million high-quality reads, each with a distinct molecular identifier, were randomly selected from each sample. Reads with shared molecular identifiers were discarded instead of being binned into consensus sequences. MiTCR, set to a Q25 quality threshold and the strictest error-elimination algorithm, was used for CDR3 identification, clonotype clustering and error correction. Lower-bound total TCR beta diversity was estimated with a nonparametric unseen species model using Euler transformation. TCRdb reworked the public reads: Q25 trimming with fastp, MiXCR clone assembly, productive beta chains retained. Identical CDR3 proteins give one entry, which carries the most common genes and DNA. The V and J calls were not made by the authors but by TCRdb's processing. This sample comprises 1.5 million to 2 million distinct CDR3 sequences, roughly 52% of them detected only once. The ten top clones hold 2.1% of the sample.

The rearrangement combines TRBV24-1 with TRBJ2-7; 10 junctional bases match TRBD1. The last part of the DNA fits TRBJ2-5 better; the J call may be wrong. The sequencing input was blood. The sequence was obtained from a woman aged 40 to 50 in good health. The CDR3 reads as follows: CATSLGQGISETQYF. Read as DNA, the sequence is TGTGCCACCAGTCTGGGACAGGGGATAAGCGAGACCCAGTACTTC.